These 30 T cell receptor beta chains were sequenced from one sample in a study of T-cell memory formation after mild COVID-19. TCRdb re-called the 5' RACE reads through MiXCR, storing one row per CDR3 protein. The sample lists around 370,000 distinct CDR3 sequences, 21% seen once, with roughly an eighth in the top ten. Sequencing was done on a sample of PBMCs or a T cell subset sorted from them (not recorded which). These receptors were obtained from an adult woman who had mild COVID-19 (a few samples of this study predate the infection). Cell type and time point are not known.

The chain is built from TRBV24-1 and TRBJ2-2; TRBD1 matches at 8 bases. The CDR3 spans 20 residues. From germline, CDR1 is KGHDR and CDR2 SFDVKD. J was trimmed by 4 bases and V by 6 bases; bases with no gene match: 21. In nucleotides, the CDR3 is TGTGCCACCAGTTCTACCCCGTCGAGGACAGGGTTGTTTCCCACCGGGGAGCTGTTTTTT. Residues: CATSSTPSRTGLFPTGELFF.

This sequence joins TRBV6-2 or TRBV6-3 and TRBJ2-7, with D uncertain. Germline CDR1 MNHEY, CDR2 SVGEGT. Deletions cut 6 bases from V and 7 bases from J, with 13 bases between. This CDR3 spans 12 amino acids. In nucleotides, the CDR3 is TGTGCCAGCAGCCAATGGGGTTTTGAGCAGTACTTC. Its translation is CASSQWGFEQYF.

The CDR3 loop is CASSLEGPLSTDTQYF. CDR3 DNA: TGCGCCAGCAGCTTGGAGGGCCCACTCAGCACAGATACGCAGTATTTT. The chain couples TRBV5-1 to TRBJ2-3; no clear D. The CDR3 totals 16 residues. In germline, CDR1 is SGHRS, CDR2 YFSETQ. Deletions cut 0 bases from V and 0 bases from J, with 11 bases between.

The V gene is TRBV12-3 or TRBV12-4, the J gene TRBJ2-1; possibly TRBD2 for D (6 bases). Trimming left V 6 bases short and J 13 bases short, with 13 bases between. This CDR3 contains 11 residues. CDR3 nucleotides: TGTGCCAGCAGACACGGGACTCTCCAGTTCTTC. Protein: CASRHGTLQFF.

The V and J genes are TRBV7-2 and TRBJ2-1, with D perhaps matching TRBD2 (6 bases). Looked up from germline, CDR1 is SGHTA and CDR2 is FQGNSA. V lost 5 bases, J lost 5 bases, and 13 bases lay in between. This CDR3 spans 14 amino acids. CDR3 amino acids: CASSPPGLDNEQFF. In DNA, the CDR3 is TGTGCCAGCAGCCCCCCGGGACTGGACAATGAGCAGTTCTTC.

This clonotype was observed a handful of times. The CDR3: CASSATGRIEQFF. The CDR3 nucleotides are TGTGCCAGCAGCGCCACCGGCCGCATTGAGCAGTTCTTC. The chain combines TRBV11-2 with TRBJ2-1; no reliable D call. Trimming shortened V by 5 bases and J by 9 bases, and 14 bases separated the two germline ends. Germline CDR1 is SGHAT and CDR2 is FQNNGV. The CDR3 runs 13 residues.

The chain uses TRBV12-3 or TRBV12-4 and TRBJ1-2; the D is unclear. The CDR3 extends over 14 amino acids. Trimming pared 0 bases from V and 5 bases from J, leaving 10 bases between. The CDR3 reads CASSLASLGYGYTF. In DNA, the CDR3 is TGTGCCAGCAGTTTAGCCAGTCTGGGTTATGGCTACACCTTC.

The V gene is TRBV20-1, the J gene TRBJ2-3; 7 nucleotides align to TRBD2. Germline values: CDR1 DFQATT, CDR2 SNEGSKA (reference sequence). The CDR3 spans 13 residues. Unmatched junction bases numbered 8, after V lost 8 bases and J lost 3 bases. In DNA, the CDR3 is TGCAGTACAAGACCAGCGGGAACAGATACGCAGTATTTT. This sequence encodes CSTRPAGTDTQYF.

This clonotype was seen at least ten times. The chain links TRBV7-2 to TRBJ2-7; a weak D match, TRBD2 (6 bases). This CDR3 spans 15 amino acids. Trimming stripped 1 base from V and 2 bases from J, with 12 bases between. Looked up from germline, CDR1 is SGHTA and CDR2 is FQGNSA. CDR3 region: CASSLDRTIPYEQYF. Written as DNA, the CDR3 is TGTGCCAGCAGCTTAGATAGGACTATCCCCTACGAGCAGTACTTC.

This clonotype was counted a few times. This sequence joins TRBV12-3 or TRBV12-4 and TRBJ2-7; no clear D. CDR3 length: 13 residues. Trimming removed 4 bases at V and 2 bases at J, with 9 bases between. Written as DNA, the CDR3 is TGTGCCAGCAGTTCCTCCAACACCTACGAGCAGTACTTC. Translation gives CASSSSNTYEQYF.

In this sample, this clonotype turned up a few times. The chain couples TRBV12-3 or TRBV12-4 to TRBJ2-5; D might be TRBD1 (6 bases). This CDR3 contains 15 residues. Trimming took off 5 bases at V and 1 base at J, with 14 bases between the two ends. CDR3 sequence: CASSPSDRSQETQYF. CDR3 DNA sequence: TGTGCCAGCAGTCCCTCGGACAGATCCCAAGAGACCCAGTACTTC.

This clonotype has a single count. CDR3 DNA: TGTGCCAGCAGTTGGGGACTAGCGGGAACCGGGGAGCTGTTTTTT. Translated, it gives CASSWGLAGTGELFF. The rearrangement joins TRBV12-3 or TRBV12-4 to TRBJ2-2; 13 bases align to TRBD2. J was trimmed by 5 bases and V by 4 bases; bases with no gene match: 1. This CDR3 has 15 amino acids.

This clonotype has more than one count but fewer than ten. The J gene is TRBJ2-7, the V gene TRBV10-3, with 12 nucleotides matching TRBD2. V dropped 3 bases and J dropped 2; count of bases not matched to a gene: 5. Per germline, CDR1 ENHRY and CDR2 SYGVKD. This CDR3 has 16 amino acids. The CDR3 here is CAISEGTSGRTYEQYF. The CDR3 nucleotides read TGTGCCATCAGTGAAGGGACTAGCGGGCGCACCTACGAGCAGTACTTC.

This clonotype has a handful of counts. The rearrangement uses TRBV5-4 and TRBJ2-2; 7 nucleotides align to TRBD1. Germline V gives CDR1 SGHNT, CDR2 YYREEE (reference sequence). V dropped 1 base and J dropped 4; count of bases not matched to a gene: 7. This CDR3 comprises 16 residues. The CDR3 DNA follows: TGTGCCAGCAGCTTGAGAGGGGGCCGGGGCACCGGGGAGCTGTTTTTT. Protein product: CASSLRGGRGTGELFF.

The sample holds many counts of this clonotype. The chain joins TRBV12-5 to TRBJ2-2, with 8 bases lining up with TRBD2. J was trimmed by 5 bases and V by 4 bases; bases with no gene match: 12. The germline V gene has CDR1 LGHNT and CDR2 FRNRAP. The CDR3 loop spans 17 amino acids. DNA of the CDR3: TGTGCTAGTGGTTCAATTGGAGCGGGAGTCGAGACCGGGGAGCTGTTTTTT. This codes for CASGSIGAGVETGELFF.

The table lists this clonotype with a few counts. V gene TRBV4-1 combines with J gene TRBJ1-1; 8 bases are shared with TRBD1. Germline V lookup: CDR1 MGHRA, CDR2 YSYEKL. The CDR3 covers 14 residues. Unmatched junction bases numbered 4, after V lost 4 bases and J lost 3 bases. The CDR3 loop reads CASSPGQGYTEAFF. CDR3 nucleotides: TGCGCCAGCAGCCCAGGACAGGGATACACTGAAGCTTTCTTT.

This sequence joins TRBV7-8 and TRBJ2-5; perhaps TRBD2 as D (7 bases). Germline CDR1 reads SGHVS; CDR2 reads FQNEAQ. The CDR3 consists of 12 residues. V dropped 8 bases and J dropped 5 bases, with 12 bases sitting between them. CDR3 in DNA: TGTGCCAGCGGGAGGGGGGTTGAGACCCAGTACTTC. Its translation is CASGRGVETQYF.

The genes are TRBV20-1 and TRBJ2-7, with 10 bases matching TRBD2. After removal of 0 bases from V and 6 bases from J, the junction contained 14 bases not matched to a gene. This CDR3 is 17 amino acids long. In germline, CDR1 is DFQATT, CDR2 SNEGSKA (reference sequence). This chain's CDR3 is CSARDYRRKREGPEQYF. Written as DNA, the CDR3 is TGCAGTGCTAGAGACTATCGTAGGAAGCGGGAGGGCCCCGAGCAGTACTTC.

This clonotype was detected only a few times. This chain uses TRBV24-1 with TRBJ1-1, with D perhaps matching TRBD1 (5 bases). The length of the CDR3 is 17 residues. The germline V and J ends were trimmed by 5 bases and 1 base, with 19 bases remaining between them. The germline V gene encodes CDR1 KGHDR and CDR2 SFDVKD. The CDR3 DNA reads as TGTGCCACCAGTGTCGGGGGGGGGGTTCAGGAGAACACTGAAGCTTTCTTT. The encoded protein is CATSVGGGVQENTEAFF.

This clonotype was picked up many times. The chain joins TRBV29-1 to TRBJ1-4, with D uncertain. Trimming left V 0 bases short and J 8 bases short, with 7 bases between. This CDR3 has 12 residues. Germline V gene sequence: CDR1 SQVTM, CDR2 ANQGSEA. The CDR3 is CSVEEVGEKLFF. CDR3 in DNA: TGCAGCGTTGAAGAGGTGGGAGAAAAACTGTTTTTT.

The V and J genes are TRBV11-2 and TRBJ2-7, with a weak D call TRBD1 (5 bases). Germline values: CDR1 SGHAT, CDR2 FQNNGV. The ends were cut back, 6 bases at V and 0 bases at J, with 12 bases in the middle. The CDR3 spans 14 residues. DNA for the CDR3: TGTGCCAGCAGATCTGACAGACTCTCCTACGAGCAGTACTTC. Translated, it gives CASRSDRLSYEQYF.

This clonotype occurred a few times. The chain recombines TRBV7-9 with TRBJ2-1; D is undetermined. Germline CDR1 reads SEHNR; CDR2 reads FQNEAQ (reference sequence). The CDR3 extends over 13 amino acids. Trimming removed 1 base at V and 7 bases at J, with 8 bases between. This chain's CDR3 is CASSLGAPNEQFF. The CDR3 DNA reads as TGTGCCAGCAGCTTAGGGGCGCCTAATGAGCAGTTCTTC.

This CDR3 is CASRMRAGPYNEQFF. CDR3 DNA sequence: TGTGCCAGCAGGATGCGGGCGGGTCCCTACAATGAGCAGTTCTTC. The genes are TRBV7-3 and TRBJ2-1, with D possibly TRBD2 on 5 matching bases. With 6 bases removed from V and 2 bases from J, the gap between germline ends came to 14 bases. This CDR3 is built from 15 residues. The germline gives CDR1 SGHTA, CDR2 FQGTGA.

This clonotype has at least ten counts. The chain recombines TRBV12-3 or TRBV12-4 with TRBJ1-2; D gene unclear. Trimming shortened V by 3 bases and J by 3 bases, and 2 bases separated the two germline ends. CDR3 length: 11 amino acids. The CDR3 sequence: CASSLYYGYTF. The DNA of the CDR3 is TGTGCCAGCAGTTTGTACTATGGCTACACCTTC.

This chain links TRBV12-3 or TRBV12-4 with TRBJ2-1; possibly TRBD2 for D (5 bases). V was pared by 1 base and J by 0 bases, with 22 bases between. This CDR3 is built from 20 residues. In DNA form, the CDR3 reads TGTGCCAGCAGTTTAGGTTTTCCCGGCAGATTGGGGAGCTCCTACAATGAGCAGTTCTTC. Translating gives CASSLGFPGRLGSSYNEQFF.

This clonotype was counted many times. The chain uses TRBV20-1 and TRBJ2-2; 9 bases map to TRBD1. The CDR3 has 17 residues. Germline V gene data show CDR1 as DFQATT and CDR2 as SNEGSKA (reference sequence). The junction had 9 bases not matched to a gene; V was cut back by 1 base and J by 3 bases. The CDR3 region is CSARANRGRRDTGELFF. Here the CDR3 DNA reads TGCAGTGCTAGAGCGAACAGGGGGCGGAGGGACACCGGGGAGCTGTTTTTT.

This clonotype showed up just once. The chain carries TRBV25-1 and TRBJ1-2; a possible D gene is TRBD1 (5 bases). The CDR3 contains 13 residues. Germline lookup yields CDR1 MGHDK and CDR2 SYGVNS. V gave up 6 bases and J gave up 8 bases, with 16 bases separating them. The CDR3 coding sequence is TGTGCCAGCAGGGTGTCAGGGTCACTCGGCTACACCTTC. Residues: CASRVSGSLGYTF.

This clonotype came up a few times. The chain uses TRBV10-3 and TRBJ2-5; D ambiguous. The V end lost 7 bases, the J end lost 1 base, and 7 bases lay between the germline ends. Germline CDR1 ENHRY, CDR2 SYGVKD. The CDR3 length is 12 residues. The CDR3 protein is CAIKAGQETQYF. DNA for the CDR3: TGTGCCATCAAGGCAGGCCAAGAGACCCAGTACTTC.

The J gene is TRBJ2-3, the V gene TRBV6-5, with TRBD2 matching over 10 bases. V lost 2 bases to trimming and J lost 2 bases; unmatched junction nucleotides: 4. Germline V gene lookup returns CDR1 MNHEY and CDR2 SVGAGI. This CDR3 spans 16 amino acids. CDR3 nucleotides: TGTGCCAGCAGTTACCATAGCGGGGGGCTCACAGATACGCAGTATTTT. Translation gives CASSYHSGGLTDTQYF.

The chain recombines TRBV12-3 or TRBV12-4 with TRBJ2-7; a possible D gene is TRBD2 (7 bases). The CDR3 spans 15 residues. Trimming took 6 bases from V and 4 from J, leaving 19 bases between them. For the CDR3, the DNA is TGTGCCAGCAGCCGAGGGGGGGGCCCAGCTTACGAGCAGTACTTC. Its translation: CASSRGGGPAYEQYF.